This T cell receptor beta chain emerged from a study of T cell responses to AZD1222 COVID-19 vaccine. As regards this clone: What it recognizes is unknown.

Losses at the gene ends were 5 bases for V and 0 bases for J; bases not matched to a gene: 4. The length of the CDR3 is 16 residues. Germline V CDR1 and CDR2: SGHVS, FQNEAQ. Study-wide results and limits: There were mostly white British donors and more females than males, and clonal diversity was possibly underestimated. No day 14 peak samples; only post-peak repertoires were characterized.

Produced via immunoSEQ multiplex PCR; TCRdb's table is partial and in-frame only. The sample holds fewer than 110,000 clones, about 89% seen once. V usage is TRBV7-8 and J usage is TRBJ1-4; 9 nucleotides align to TRBD1. The specimen was peripheral blood, collected 28 days after the second AZD1222 dose. The receptor comes from an adult who received the AZD1222 COVID-19 vaccine. The CDR3 loop is CASSPTGGATNEKLFF. The CDR3 region has the DNA TGTGCCAGCAGCCCGACAGGGGGTGCAACTAATGAAAAACTGTTTTTT.